The 27 T cell receptor beta chains presented below share a single source sample, sequenced in a study of blood T cells in healthy people across ages. Together with a sample-barcoded 5' primer, a J-beta primer mix was included in a second PCR lasting about 6 to 11 cycles. From the 5' RACE reads, TCRdb called clonotypes with MiXCR, one entry per CDR3 protein. The table has approximately 1.5 million distinct CDR3 sequences, about 35% seen once. Material for sequencing was blood. The receptors originated from a woman aged 30 to 39 in good health.

This clonotype appeared a few times. The rearrangement joins TRBV20-1 to TRBJ2-5, with 8 nucleotides matching TRBD1. Trimming cost V 6 bases and J 4 bases; bases outside gene matches: 10. Germline-derived CDR1 and CDR2 are DFQATT and SNEGSKA (reference sequence). The CDR3 length is 14 residues. CDR3: CSASDRGALETQYF. For the CDR3, the DNA is TGCAGTGCGAGCGACAGGGGCGCTTTAGAGACCCAGTACTTC.

The chain uses TRBV7-9 and TRBJ2-5; 8 bases line up with TRBD1. The CDR3 sequence is 15 residues long. CDR1 and CDR2 from the germline V gene are SEHNR and FQNEAQ (reference sequence). Trimming took 5 bases from V and 5 from J; bases not matched to a gene: 10. The CDR3 reads CASSPGQGPPETQYF. The CDR3 region has the DNA TGTGCCAGCAGCCCAGGACAGGGCCCCCCTGAGACCCAGTACTTC.

The chain recombines TRBV4-1 with TRBJ2-1, with D possibly being TRBD1 (6 bases). This CDR3 comprises 17 residues. V lost 4 bases, J lost 3 bases, and 19 bases lay in between. Germline V gives CDR1 MGHRA, CDR2 YSYEKL. CDR3 loop: CASSLQQGTGGYNEQFF. The DNA of the CDR3 is TGCGCCAGCAGCCTACAACAGGGTACTGGAGGCTACAATGAGCAGTTCTTC.

The rearrangement links TRBV7-3 to TRBJ2-3; 8 positions match TRBD2. The junction had 4 bases not matched to a gene; V was cut back by 4 bases and J by 4 bases. Germline CDR1 reads SGHTA; CDR2 reads FQGTGA. The CDR3 has 14 residues. CDR3 residues: CASSYGGGSDTQYF. Here the CDR3 DNA reads TGTGCCAGCAGCTACGGGGGGGGGTCAGATACGCAGTATTTT.

This chain joins TRBV6-1 and TRBJ2-7, with a possible D match to TRBD1 (5 bases). This CDR3 contains 12 residues. V was pared by 5 bases and J by 5 bases, with 10 bases between. The germline V gene has CDR1 MNHNS and CDR2 SASEGT. The DNA for the CDR3 is TGTGCCAGCAGTACGACAGTCGACGAGCAGTACTTC. It translates to CASSTTVDEQYF.

CDR3 sequence reads: CASSALDPQETQYF. CDR3 nucleotides: TGTGCCAGCAGCGCACTTGACCCCCAAGAGACCCAGTACTTC. J is TRBJ2-5 and V is TRBV7-2, with D unresolved. Trimming removed 5 bases from V and 1 base from J, with 11 bases in between. Per the germline V gene, CDR1 is SGHTA and CDR2 is FQGNSA. The CDR3 is made up of 14 amino acids.

The rearrangement uses TRBV2 and TRBJ2-5; D is ambiguous. There are 11 residues in the CDR3. Germline V gives CDR1 SNHLY, CDR2 FYNNEI. V lost 6 bases, J lost 8 bases, and 10 bases lay in between. The chain's CDR3 is CASSYSATQYF. CDR3 nucleotides: TGTGCCAGCAGCTACTCTGCAACCCAGTACTTC.

The rearrangement uses TRBV20-1 and TRBJ1-1; D remains ambiguous. This CDR3 region has 15 residues. Germline CDR1 DFQATT, CDR2 SNEGSKA (reference sequence). The germline V and J ends were trimmed by 5 bases and 2 bases, with 18 bases remaining between them. DNA of the CDR3: TGCAGTGCTTCTCTCATGCGGAACATAAACACTGAAGCTTTCTTT. This encodes CSASLMRNINTEAFF.

The sample holds a few counts of this clonotype. V gene TRBV27 combines with J gene TRBJ1-6; D gene ambiguous. The V end was cut by 5 bases, the J end by 7 bases, with 18 bases between. The CDR3 covers 16 residues. In germline, CDR1 is MNHEY, CDR2 SMNVEV (reference sequence). CDR3 protein: CASSLTSRQGNSPLHF. The DNA for the CDR3 is TGTGCCAGCAGTCTAACCTCCCGACAAGGGAATTCACCCCTCCACTTT.

The V call is TRBV4-1, the J call TRBJ1-2; D is perhaps TRBD1 (5 bases). The CDR3 has 16 residues. Trimming took 3 bases from V and 4 from J, leaving 18 bases between them. CDR1 is MGHRA and CDR2 is YSYEKL in the germline V gene. The CDR3 sequence: CASSQDRSRASYGYTF. CDR3 DNA sequence: TGCGCCAGCAGCCAGGATAGAAGCAGGGCGAGCTATGGCTACACCTTC.

The CDR3 sequence: CASRGTKRGVNEQFF. The CDR3 region has the DNA TGTGCCAGCAGAGGAACCAAGCGGGGGGTCAATGAGCAGTTCTTC. The V and J genes are TRBV7-9 and TRBJ2-1, with 9 bases lining up with TRBD2. Losses at the gene ends were 6 bases for V and 6 bases for J; bases not matched to a gene: 9. The CDR3 totals 15 residues. Germline V gene sequence: CDR1 SEHNR, CDR2 FQNEAQ (reference sequence).

The table lists this clonotype with many counts. The rearrangement joins TRBV5-5 to TRBJ2-5, with 9 bases matching TRBD1. The germline V gene encodes CDR1 SGHKS and CDR2 YYEKEE (reference sequence). This CDR3 has 21 amino acids. V lost 4 bases, J lost 0 bases, and 22 bases stayed unmatched. The CDR3 nucleotides are TGTGCCAGCAGCCCGGGACAGGGTTTGGCTAGCGGTTACCGGTACCAAGAGACCCAGTACTTC. This codes for CASSPGQGLASGYRYQETQYF.

The V call is TRBV2, the J call TRBJ1-2; D might be TRBD1 (5 bases). The CDR3 covers 14 residues. Germline CDR1 reads SNHLY; CDR2 reads FYNNEI. V was pared by 8 bases and J by 2 bases, with 15 bases between. The CDR3 region is CASCLDRTNYGYTF. For the CDR3, the DNA is TGTGCCAGCTGCCTAGACCGGACAAACTATGGCTACACCTTC.

This chain joins TRBV5-1 and TRBJ2-1; D unresolved. Trimming left V 8 bases short and J 3 bases short, with 15 bases between. The CDR3 covers 14 residues. Germline V gene lookup returns CDR1 SGHRS and CDR2 YFSETQ. CDR3 sequence: CASYPDTLYNEQFF. CDR3 DNA sequence: TGCGCCAGTTATCCAGACACCCTCTACAATGAGCAGTTCTTC.

The chain has TRBV20-1 and TRBJ2-1; 13 bases align to TRBD2. The J call could be wrong; TRBJ2-7 is a better fit for the DNA end. The germline gives CDR1 DFQATT, CDR2 SNEGSKA (reference sequence). There are 16 residues in the CDR3. For the CDR3, the DNA is TGCAGTGCTAGACGACTAGCGGGAGGTATCTACAATGAGCAGTACTTC. Protein sequence: CSARRLAGGIYNEQYF.

This clonotype was observed a few times. The chain links TRBV4-1 to TRBJ2-5; 10 bases match TRBD2. Unmatched junction bases numbered 7, after V lost 5 bases and J lost 1 base. Germline values: CDR1 MGHRA, CDR2 YSYEKL. The CDR3 extends over 16 amino acids. This CDR3 is CASSYISGRSQETQYF. The CDR3 DNA is TGCGCCAGCAGCTATATTAGCGGGAGGTCCCAAGAGACCCAGTACTTC.

CDR3 sequence reads: CASSPDRKTYNEQFF. As DNA, the CDR3 is TGTGCCAGCAGTCCCGACAGGAAAACCTACAATGAGCAGTTCTTC. V and J are TRBV28 and TRBJ2-1, with D maybe TRBD1 (6 bases). Trimming stripped 5 bases from V and 2 bases from J, with 13 bases between. CDR1 and CDR2 (germline): MDHEN, SYDVKM. The CDR3 extends over 15 amino acids.

The rearrangement joins TRBV9 to TRBJ1-2; D unclear. Germline CDR1 is SGDLS and CDR2 is YYNGEE. This CDR3 is built from 14 residues. V was trimmed by 4 bases and J by 4 bases, leaving 14 bases between them. CDR3 nucleotide sequence: TGTGCCAGCAGCTCAGTTCCGGGGAGCTATGGCTACACCTTC. Its translation: CASSSVPGSYGYTF.

The chain combines TRBV7-2 with TRBJ2-2; no definite D call. The CDR3 has 13 residues. V was trimmed by 0 bases and J by 7 bases, leaving 6 bases between them. Germline CDR1 SGHTA, CDR2 FQGNSA. CDR3 region: CASSLASFGELFF. The DNA for the CDR3 is TGTGCCAGCAGCTTAGCGTCTTTCGGGGAGCTGTTTTTT.

This clonotype was counted only a few times. This rearrangement joins TRBV6-2 or TRBV6-3 to TRBJ2-5, with 12 bases lining up with TRBD2. CDR1 is MNHEY, CDR2 SVGEGT, per germline. There are 21 residues in the CDR3. Trimming at V came to 5 bases and at J to 2 bases, leaving 21 bases not matched to a gene. The DNA of the CDR3 is TGTGCCAGCAGTACGCTTCCGGGACTAGCGGGTTTCCGGGCCGTACAAGAGACCCAGTACTTC. It specifies CASSTLPGLAGFRAVQETQYF.

This clonotype was seen only a few times. The genes are TRBV20-1 and TRBJ2-1; 7 bases are shared with TRBD2. Germline lookup yields CDR1 DFQATT and CDR2 SNEGSKA (reference sequence). Unmatched junction bases numbered 7, after V lost 6 bases and J lost 5 bases. The CDR3 covers 13 residues. The CDR3 is CSAGGRSHNEQFF. In DNA form, the CDR3 reads TGCAGTGCCGGGGGGAGGTCCCACAATGAGCAGTTCTTC.

This sequence joins TRBV30 and TRBJ2-1; TRBD2 aligns across 9 bases. CDR3 length: 16 residues. Unmatched junction bases numbered 7, after V lost 0 bases and J lost 4 bases. CDR1 is GTSNPN and CDR2 is SVGIG in the germline V gene (reference sequence). The CDR3 nucleotides are TGTGCCTGGAGTGTCGGTCTGGCGGGGGGGTACAATGAGCAGTTCTTC. Protein product: CAWSVGLAGGYNEQFF.

CDR3: CASSQGTAKDTQYF. The CDR3 DNA reads as TGCGCCAGCAGTCAGGGGACTGCCAAGGATACGCAGTATTTT. The chain employs TRBV10-1 and TRBJ2-3; the D call may be TRBD1 or TRBD2 (6 bases each). Germline V gene lookup returns CDR1 WNHNN and CDR2 SYGVQD (reference sequence). Trimming shortened V by 5 bases and J by 6 bases, and 15 bases separated the two germline ends. CDR3 length: 14 residues.

The chain couples TRBV11-1 to TRBJ2-3; no definite D call. The V end lost 3 bases, the J end lost 2 bases, and 15 bases lay between the germline ends. Germline V CDR1 and CDR2: SGHAT, FQDESV (reference sequence). The CDR3 is 16 amino acids. The CDR3 here is CASSLDASTNTDTQYF. CDR3 nucleotide sequence: TGTGCCAGCAGCTTGGACGCTTCGACCAACACAGATACGCAGTATTTT. The entire variable domain, with the rest obtained from reference TRBV11-1 and TRBJ2-3, is as follows: EAEVAQSPRYKITEKSQAVAFWCDPISGHATLYWYRQILGQGPELLVQFQDESVVDDSQLPKDRFSAERLKGVDSTLKIQPAELGDSAMYLCASSLDASTNTDTQYFGPGTRLTVL.

This clonotype has only a few counts. DNA for the CDR3: TGCAGTGCTCTACAGGGCGCCAGCTCCTACAATGAGCAGTTCTTC. This codes for CSALQGASSYNEQFF. The gene calls are TRBV20-1 and TRBJ2-1; the D gene is possibly TRBD1 (6 bases). This CDR3 is built from 15 residues. Trimming shortened V by 5 bases and J by 0 bases, and 14 bases separated the two germline ends. Germline V gene data show CDR1 as DFQATT and CDR2 as SNEGSKA (reference sequence).

This clonotype was recorded a few times. The chain recombines TRBV20-1 with TRBJ1-1; 7 nucleotides agree with TRBD1. This CDR3 spans 13 amino acids. After removal of 5 bases from V and 5 bases from J, the junction contained 8 bases not matched to a gene. Germline V gene sequence: CDR1 DFQATT, CDR2 SNEGSKA (reference sequence). Here the CDR3 DNA reads TGCAGTGCTCTTAAGACAGGGAGTACTGAAGCTTTCTTT. The encoded protein is CSALKTGSTEAFF.

The J gene is TRBJ2-5, the V gene TRBV7-8, with TRBD1 matching 8 bases. The germline V gene has CDR1 SGHVS and CDR2 FQNEAQ. The V segment lost 5 bases and the J segment 5 bases; nucleotides outside the gene matches: 4. The CDR3 loop spans 13 amino acids. The CDR3 bases are TGTGCCAGCAGCCCAGGGGGCGTGGAGACCCAGTACTTC. The encoded protein is CASSPGGVETQYF.